The rows below give T cell receptor beta chains drawn from one sample of a study of vaccination and CD4 T cells after COVID-19. No antigens are known for them. TCRdb passed the PCR reads through MiXCR, listing each CDR3 protein once. The sample has around 18,000 distinct CDR3 sequences, approximately 44% seen once. The sample here was CD4+ T cells from blood, cultured in vitro, taken about 7 months after SARS-CoV-2 vaccination. The receptors here all came from a human donor who had recovered from COVID-19. CDR3s include the opening cysteine and the closing phenylalanine or tryptophan. Fields, in order: clone size, V gene, D gene, J gene, CDR3 DNA, CDR3 protein. A D gene is named only where the DNA matches it firmly. Where a row states a size, it is once, few, many or the class of an expanded clone; other rows omit it.

abundance: NA
v_gene: TRBV5-4
d_gene: NA
j_gene: TRBJ2-5
CDR3nt: TGTGCCAGCAGCTTGGTGGATTCGAGACAAGAGACCCAGTACTTC
CDR3aa: CASSLVDSRQETQYF

abundance: NA
v_gene: TRBV18
d_gene: TRBD1
j_gene: TRBJ1-2
CDR3nt: TGTGCCAGCTCACCGTCGGACAGGGGGTATGGCTACACCTTC
CDR3aa: CASSPSDRGYGYTF

abundance: few
v_gene: TRBV7-3
d_gene: NA
j_gene: TRBJ1-1
CDR3nt: TGTGCCAGCAGCTTCGATGCCGGGAACACTGAAGCTTTCTTT
CDR3aa: CASSFDAGNTEAFF

abundance: few
v_gene: TRBV24-1
d_gene: NA
j_gene: TRBJ2-5
CDR3nt: TGTGCCACCAGTGATTGGGGTCAGGAGACCCAGTACTTC
CDR3aa: CATSDWGQETQYF

abundance: NA
v_gene: TRBV6-6
d_gene: NA
j_gene: TRBJ2-7
CDR3nt: TGTGCCAGCAGTGATCCCCGAGTTGCCGGCAGGGGGGGGGAGCAGTACTTC
CDR3aa: CASSDPRVAGRGGEQYF

abundance: NA
v_gene: TRBV19
d_gene: NA
j_gene: TRBJ1-5
CDR3nt: TGTGCCAGTAGTGTAGACCGCAATCAGCCCCAGCATTTT
CDR3aa: CASSVDRNQPQHF

abundance: NA
v_gene: TRBV20-1
d_gene: NA
j_gene: TRBJ2-1
CDR3nt: TGCAGTGCTAGGATAGGGGGGGGCTCCTACAATGAGCAGTTCTTC
CDR3aa: CSARIGGGSYNEQFF

abundance: NA
v_gene: TRBV7-9
d_gene: TRBD1
j_gene: TRBJ1-5
CDR3nt: TGTGCCAGCAGCTCGACAGGGAATAGCAATCAGCCCCAGCATTTT
CDR3aa: CASSSTGNSNQPQHF

abundance: few
v_gene: TRBV19
d_gene: TRBD1
j_gene: TRBJ1-1
CDR3nt: TGTGCCAGTAGTAGACAGGGTGGAAACACTGAAGCTTTCTTT
CDR3aa: CASSRQGGNTEAFF

abundance: NA
v_gene: TRBV2
d_gene: TRBD2
j_gene: TRBJ2-7
CDR3nt: TGTGCCAGCAGTGGTGGACTAGCGGGGGGGCAGGAGCAGTACTTC
CDR3aa: CASSGGLAGGQEQYF

abundance: NA
v_gene: TRBV20-1
d_gene: NA
j_gene: TRBJ1-5
CDR3nt: TGCAGTGCTCAACACGCAGGGACGGCGCGCAATCAGCCCCAGCATTTT
CDR3aa: CSAQHAGTARNQPQHF

abundance: NA
v_gene: TRBV18
d_gene: TRBD1
j_gene: TRBJ1-6
CDR3nt: TGTGCCAGCTCACCTTGGGGACAGGATTATTCACCCCTCCACTTT
CDR3aa: CASSPWGQDYSPLHF

abundance: few
v_gene: TRBV28
d_gene: NA
j_gene: TRBJ1-2
CDR3nt: TGTGCCAGCAGTATGCTGATCTATGGCTACACCTTC
CDR3aa: CASSMLIYGYTF

abundance: NA
v_gene: TRBV20-1
d_gene: NA
j_gene: TRBJ2-3
CDR3nt: TGCAGTGCCTCAGATTCGGCGGTTTTCTTAACAGATACGCAGTATTTT
CDR3aa: CSASDSAVFLTDTQYF

abundance: NA
v_gene: TRBV6-5
d_gene: TRBD2
j_gene: TRBJ2-1
CDR3nt: TGTGCCAGCAGTTACTCGGCGACTAGCGGGAGCACCTACAATGAGCAGTTCTTC
CDR3aa: CASSYSATSGSTYNEQFF

abundance: once
v_gene: TRBV12-3/TRBV12-4
d_gene: NA
j_gene: TRBJ1-1
CDR3nt: TGTGCCAGCAGTTTAGCGGGAGGTTCGGGCACTGAAGCTTTCTTT
CDR3aa: CASSLAGGSGTEAFF

abundance: few
v_gene: TRBV27
d_gene: TRBD1
j_gene: TRBJ2-7
CDR3nt: TGTGCCAGCAAAAGGACAGGTCACGACGAGCAGTACTTC
CDR3aa: CASKRTGHDEQYF